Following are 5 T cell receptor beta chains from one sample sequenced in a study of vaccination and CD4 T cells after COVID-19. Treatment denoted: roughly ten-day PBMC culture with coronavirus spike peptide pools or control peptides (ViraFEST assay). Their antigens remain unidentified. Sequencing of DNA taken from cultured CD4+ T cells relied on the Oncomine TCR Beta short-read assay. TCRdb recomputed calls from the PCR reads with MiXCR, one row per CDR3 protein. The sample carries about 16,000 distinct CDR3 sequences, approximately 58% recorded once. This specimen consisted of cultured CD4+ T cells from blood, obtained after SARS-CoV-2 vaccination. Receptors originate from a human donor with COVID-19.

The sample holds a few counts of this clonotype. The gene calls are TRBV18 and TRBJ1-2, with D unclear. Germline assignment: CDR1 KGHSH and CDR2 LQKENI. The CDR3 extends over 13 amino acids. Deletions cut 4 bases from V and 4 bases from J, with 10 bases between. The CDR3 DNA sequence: TGTGCCAGCTCACGGTCCGACACCTATGGCTACACCTTC. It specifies CASSRSDTYGYTF.

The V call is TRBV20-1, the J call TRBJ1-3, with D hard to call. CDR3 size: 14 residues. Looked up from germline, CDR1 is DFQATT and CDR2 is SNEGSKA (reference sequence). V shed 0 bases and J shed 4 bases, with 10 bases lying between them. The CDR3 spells CSARDVAAGNTIYF. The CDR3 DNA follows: TGCAGTGCTAGAGATGTGGCAGCCGGAAACACCATATATTTT.

The CDR3 DNA is TGTGCCAGCAGTGGGCGGACAGATTCACCCCTCCACTTT. Its translation: CASSGRTDSPLHF. This chain joins TRBV6-1 and TRBJ1-6; TRBD1 is a possible D gene (6 bases). Germline V gene data show CDR1 as MNHNS and CDR2 as SASEGT. The CDR3 has 13 residues. Trimming cost V 4 bases and J 8 bases, with 9 bases left between them.

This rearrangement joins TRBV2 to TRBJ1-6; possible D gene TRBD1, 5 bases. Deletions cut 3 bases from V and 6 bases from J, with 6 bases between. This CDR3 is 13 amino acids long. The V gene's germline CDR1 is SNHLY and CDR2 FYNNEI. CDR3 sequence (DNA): TGTGCCAGCAGTGAGGGGGGTAATTCACCCCTCCACTTT. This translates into CASSEGGNSPLHF.

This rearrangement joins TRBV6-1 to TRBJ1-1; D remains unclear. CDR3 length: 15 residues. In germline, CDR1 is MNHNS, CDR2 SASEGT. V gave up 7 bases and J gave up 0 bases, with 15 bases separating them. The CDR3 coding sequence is TGTGCCAGCATCTTACGGGGAAATGTGAACACTGAAGCTTTCTTT. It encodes CASILRGNVNTEAFF.